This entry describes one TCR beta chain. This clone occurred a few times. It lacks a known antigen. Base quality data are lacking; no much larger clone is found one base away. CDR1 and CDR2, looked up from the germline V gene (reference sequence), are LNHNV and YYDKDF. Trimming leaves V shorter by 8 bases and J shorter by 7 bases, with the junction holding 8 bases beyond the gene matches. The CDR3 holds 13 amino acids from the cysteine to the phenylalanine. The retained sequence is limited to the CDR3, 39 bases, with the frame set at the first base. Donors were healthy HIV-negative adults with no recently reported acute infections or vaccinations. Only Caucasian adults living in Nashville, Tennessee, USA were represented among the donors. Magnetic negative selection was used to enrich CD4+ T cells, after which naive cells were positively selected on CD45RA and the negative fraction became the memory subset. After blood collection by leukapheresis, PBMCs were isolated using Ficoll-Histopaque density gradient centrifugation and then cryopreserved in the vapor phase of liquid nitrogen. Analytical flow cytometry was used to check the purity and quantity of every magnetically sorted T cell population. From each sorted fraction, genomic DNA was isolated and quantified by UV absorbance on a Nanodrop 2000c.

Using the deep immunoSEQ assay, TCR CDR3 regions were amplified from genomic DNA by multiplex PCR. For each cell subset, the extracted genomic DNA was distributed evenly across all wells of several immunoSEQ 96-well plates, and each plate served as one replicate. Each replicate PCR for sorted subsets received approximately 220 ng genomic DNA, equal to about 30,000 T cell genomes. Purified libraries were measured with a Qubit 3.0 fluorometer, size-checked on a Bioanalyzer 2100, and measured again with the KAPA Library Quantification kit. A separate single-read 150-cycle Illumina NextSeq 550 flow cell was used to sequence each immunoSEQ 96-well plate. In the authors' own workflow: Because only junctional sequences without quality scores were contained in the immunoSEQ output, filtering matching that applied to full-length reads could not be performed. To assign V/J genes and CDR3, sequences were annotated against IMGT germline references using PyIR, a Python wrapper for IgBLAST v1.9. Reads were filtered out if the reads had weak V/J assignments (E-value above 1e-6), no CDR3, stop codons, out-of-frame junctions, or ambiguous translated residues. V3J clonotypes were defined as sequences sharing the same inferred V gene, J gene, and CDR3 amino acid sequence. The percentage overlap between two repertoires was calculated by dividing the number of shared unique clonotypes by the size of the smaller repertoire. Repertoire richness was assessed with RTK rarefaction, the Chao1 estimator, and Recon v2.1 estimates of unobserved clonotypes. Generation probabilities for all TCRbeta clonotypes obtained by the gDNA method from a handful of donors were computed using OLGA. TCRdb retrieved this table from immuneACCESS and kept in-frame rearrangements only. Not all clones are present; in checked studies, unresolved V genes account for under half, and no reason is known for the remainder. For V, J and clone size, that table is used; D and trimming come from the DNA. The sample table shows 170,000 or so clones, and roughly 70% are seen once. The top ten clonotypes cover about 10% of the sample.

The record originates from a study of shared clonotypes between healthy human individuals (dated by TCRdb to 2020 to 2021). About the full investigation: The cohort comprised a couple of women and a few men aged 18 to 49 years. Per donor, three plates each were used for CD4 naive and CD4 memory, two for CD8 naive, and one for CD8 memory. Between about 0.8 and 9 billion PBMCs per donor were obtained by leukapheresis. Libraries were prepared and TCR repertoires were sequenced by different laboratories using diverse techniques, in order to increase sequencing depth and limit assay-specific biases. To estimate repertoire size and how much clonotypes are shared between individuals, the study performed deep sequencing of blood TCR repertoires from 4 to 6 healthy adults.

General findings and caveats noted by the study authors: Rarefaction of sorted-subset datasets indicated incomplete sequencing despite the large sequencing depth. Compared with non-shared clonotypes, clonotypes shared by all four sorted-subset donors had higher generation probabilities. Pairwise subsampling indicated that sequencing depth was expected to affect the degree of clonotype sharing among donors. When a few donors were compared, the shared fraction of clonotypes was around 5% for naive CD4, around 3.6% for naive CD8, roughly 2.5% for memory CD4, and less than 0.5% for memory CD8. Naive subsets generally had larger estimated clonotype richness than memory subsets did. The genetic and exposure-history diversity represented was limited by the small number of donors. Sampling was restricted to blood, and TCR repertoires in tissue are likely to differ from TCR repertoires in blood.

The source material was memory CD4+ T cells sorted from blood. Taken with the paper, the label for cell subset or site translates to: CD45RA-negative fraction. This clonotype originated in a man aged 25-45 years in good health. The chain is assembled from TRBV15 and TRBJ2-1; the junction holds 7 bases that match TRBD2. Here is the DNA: TGTGCCACCGGGGGGACTACGTCAAATGAGCAGTTCTTC. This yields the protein CATGGTTSNEQFF. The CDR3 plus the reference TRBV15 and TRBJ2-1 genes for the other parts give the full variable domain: DAMVIQNPRYQVTQFGKPVTLSCSQTLNHNVMYWYQQKSSQAPKLLFHYYDKDFNNEADTPDNFQSRRPNTSFCFLDIRSPGLGDTAMYLCATGGTTSNEQFFGPGTRLTVL.